Listed below are T cell receptor beta chains from one sample, sequenced in a study of long-term antiretroviral therapy in people with HIV. Measured with immunoSEQ multiplex PCR; TCRdb has only the in-frame clones, and not every one. Of about 28,000 clones detected, 95% appear once; the ten largest clones hold approximately 3%. The input for sequencing was unsorted PBMCs, taken 5.3 years after starting antiretroviral therapy. The receptors stem from a man aged 45-65 years with HIV. CDR3s include the opening cysteine and the closing phenylalanine or tryptophan. The order of the fields is V gene, clone size, J gene, D gene, CDR3 protein, CDR3 DNA. The D gene is left open where the match is weak. Clone size is not always given. Where it is, it says once, few, many or a class for expanded clones.

>TRBV30|NA|TRBJ1-2|NA
CAWRVTGNNYGYTF
TGTGCCTGGAGGGTCACAGGGAATAACTATGGCTACACCTTC
>TRBV2|NA|TRBJ1-1|TRBD1
CASREGQGTEAFF
TGTGCCAGCAGGGAAGGACAGGGGACTGAAGCTTTCTTT
>TRBV27|NA|TRBJ2-2|NA
CASSLLLAAGSPTGELFF
TGTGCCAGCAGTTTATTACTGGCCGCGGGGAGCCCCACCGGGGAGCTGTTTTTT
>TRBV30|NA|TRBJ2-2|NA
CAWRQGIGTGELFF
TGTGCCTGGAGGCAGGGGATAGGGACCGGGGAGCTGTTTTTT
>TRBV6-5|NA|TRBJ2-7|NA
CASKRGYEQYF
TGTGCCTCTAAGAGGGGATACGAGCAGTACTTC
>TRBV9|NA|TRBJ2-1|NA
CASSAGGRSHGAYNEQFF
TGTGCCAGCAGCGCTGGGGGGAGATCTCACGGGGCCTACAATGAGCAGTTCTTC
>TRBV9|once|TRBJ2-2|NA
CASSVAVTNTGELFF
TGTGCCAGCAGCGTAGCCGTTACGAACACCGGGGAGCTGTTTTTT
>TRBV5-5|once|TRBJ1-3|NA
CASSLEPSGNTIYF
TGTGCCAGCAGCTTGGAGCCCTCTGGAAACACCATATATTTT
>TRBV29-1|NA|TRBJ2-2|NA
CSVESRWNTGELFF
TGCAGCGTTGAAAGCAGATGGAACACCGGGGAGCTGTTTTTT
>TRBV27|NA|TRBJ2-7|NA
CASSLSSDRKGIEQYF
TGTGCCAGCAGTTTATCTTCGGACAGAAAGGGGATCGAGCAGTACTTC
>TRBV6-1|NA|TRBJ1-2|NA
CASTPTATYGYTF
TGTGCCAGCACCCCGACAGCAACTTATGGCTACACCTTC
>TRBV29-1|once|TRBJ2-7|TRBD1
CSTRQGPYEQYF
TGCAGCACCCGACAGGGCCCCTACGAGCAGTACTTC
>TRBV5-6|NA|TRBJ2-7|NA
CASSMGRGLSYEQYF
TGTGCCAGCAGCATGGGACGGGGCCTCTCCTACGAGCAGTACTTC
>TRBV30|NA|TRBJ2-2|NA
CARRNTGELFF
TGTGCCCGCAGGAACACCGGGGAGCTGTTTTTT
>TRBV23-1|NA|TRBJ2-7|NA
CASSQQGTHEQYF
TGCGCCAGCAGTCAACAGGGAACCCACGAGCAGTACTTC
>TRBV7-2|NA|TRBJ2-3|TRBD2
CASISGGAWGTQYF
TGTGCCAGCATTAGCGGGGGGGCCTGGGGTACGCAGTATTTT
>TRBV27|NA|TRBJ2-3|TRBD2
CASRPGGSDTQYF
TGTGCCAGCAGGCCGGGGGGGTCAGATACGCAGTATTTT
>TRBV18|NA|TRBJ1-5|TRBD1
CASSPTGGQAYSNQPQHF
TGTGCCAGCTCACCAACAGGGGGACAGGCGTATAGCAATCAGCCCCAGCATTTT
>TRBV2|NA|TRBJ1-5|NA
CASSESRTSNQPQHF
TGTGCCAGCAGTGAAAGCAGAACAAGCAATCAGCCCCAGCATTTT
>TRBV6-1|once|TRBJ1-2|TRBD1
CASSEPLGTGASDGYTF
TGTGCCAGCAGTGAACCCCTAGGGACAGGGGCGTCGGATGGCTACACCTTC
>TRBV19|NA|TRBJ1-1|NA
CASSIVRDTEAFF
TGTGCCAGTAGTATAGTACGGGACACTGAAGCTTTCTTT
>TRBV5-5|NA|TRBJ2-7|TRBD1
CASSWGDRSYEQYF
TGTGCCAGCAGCTGGGGGGACAGGTCCTACGAGCAGTACTTC
>TRBV6-5|NA|TRBJ1-1|NA
CASSYNDRSTEAFF
TGTGCCAGCAGTTATAACGACAGGTCCACTGAAGCTTTCTTT
>TRBV7-9|NA|TRBJ1-4|NA
CASSSLTGHIGKLFF
TGTGCCAGCAGCTCTTTAACGGGCCACATCGGAAAACTGTTTTTT
>TRBV7-2|NA|TRBJ2-1|NA
CASSLTWDTYNEQFF
TGTGCCAGCAGCTTAACTTGGGACACCTACAATGAGCAGTTCTTC
>TRBV7-9|once|TRBJ1-1|NA
CASSPLLRVGGDEAFF
TGTGCCAGCAGCCCTCTCCTAAGGGTGGGGGGAGATGAAGCTTTCTTT
>TRBV30|NA|TRBJ2-3|TRBD1
CAWMTGTVGDTQYF
TGTGCCTGGATGACAGGGACCGTAGGGGATACGCAGTATTTT